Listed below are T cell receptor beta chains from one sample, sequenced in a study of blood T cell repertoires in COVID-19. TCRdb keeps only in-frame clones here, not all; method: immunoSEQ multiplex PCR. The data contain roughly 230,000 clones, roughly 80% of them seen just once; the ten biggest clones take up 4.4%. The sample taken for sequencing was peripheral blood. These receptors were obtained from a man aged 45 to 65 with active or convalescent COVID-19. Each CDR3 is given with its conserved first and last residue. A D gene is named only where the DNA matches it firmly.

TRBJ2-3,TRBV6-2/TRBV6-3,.,CASSSRGRGDTQYF
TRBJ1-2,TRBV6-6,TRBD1,CASSPGQGGIYGYTF
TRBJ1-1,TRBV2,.,CASSVQLNTEAFF
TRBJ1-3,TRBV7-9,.,CATTIGTPSGNTIYF
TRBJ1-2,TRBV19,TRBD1,CASSPGQAAPYGYTF
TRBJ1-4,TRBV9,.,CASSAGLVRRGEKLFF
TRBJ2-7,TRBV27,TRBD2,CASKVGTSGGDYEQYF
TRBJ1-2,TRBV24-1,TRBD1,CATWENDRGIFYGYTF
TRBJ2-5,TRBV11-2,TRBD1,CASSPDRGGETQYF
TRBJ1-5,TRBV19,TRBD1,CASRDRGISNQPQHF